One sample yielded the 13 T cell receptor beta chains listed below, sequenced in a study of blood T cells in healthy people across ages. Primers used in a second PCR of roughly 7 to 12 cycles were a sample-barcoded 5' primer and a J-beta primer mix. A single record per CDR3 protein comes from TCRdb applying MiXCR to the 5' RACE reads. Of about 1.6 million distinct CDR3 sequences listed, 30% to 35% are singletons. The material sequenced was blood. The receptors here all came from a woman in her 30s in good health.

Only a few counts were recorded for this clonotype. This chain links TRBV3-1 with TRBJ2-7; tentative D call: TRBD1 (6 bases). Trimming stripped 8 bases from V and 3 bases from J, with 20 bases between. The CDR3 is 15 residues long. From germline, CDR1 is LGHDT and CDR2 YNNKEL (reference sequence). This chain's CDR3 is CASAISMGASYEQYF. In DNA, the CDR3 is TGTGCCAGCGCCATCAGTATGGGGGCAAGCTACGAGCAGTACTTC.

A note on this clonotype: The junction differs from germline at one of its ends, possibly a read error. The chain employs TRBV11-2 and TRBJ2-7; D remains unclear. Germline CDR1 is SGHAT and CDR2 is FQNNGV. The CDR3 consists of 13 residues. The CDR3 DNA is TGTGCCAGCAGCTTAGGGCGCCAATACGGGCAGTACTTC. It encodes CASSLGRQYGQYF.

V is TRBV27 and J is TRBJ2-7, with a weak D call TRBD2 (7 bases). Germline V CDR1 and CDR2: MNHEY, SMNVEV (reference sequence). The V end lost 3 bases, the J end lost 7 bases, and 16 bases lay between the germline ends. The CDR3 loop spans 14 amino acids. CDR3 sequence reads: CASSFGGPFYEQYF. In DNA, the CDR3 is TGTGCCAGCAGTTTCGGGGGGCCCTTCTATGAGCAGTACTTC.

This clonotype was found many times. The chain uses TRBV4-1 and TRBJ2-7; TRBD1 matches 7 bases. V trimming: 3 bases; J trimming: 0 bases; junction bases outside the gene matches: 14. The CDR3 extends over 18 amino acids. Germline-derived CDR1 and CDR2 are MGHRA and YSYEKL. The CDR3 DNA reads TGCGCCAGCAGCCACTCAGATGGACAGGCAAAGAGCTCCTACGAGCAGTACTTC. Protein sequence: CASSHSDGQAKSSYEQYF.

The chain uses TRBV20-1 and TRBJ1-6, with 7 bases that match TRBD1. The CDR3 totals 16 residues. With 3 bases clipped from V and 9 bases from J, the junction kept 14 bases outside the gene matches. Per germline, CDR1 DFQATT and CDR2 SNEGSKA (reference sequence). CDR3 region: CSARAGDSLDSSPLHF. DNA for the CDR3: TGCAGTGCTAGGGCCGGGGACAGCCTCGATAGTTCACCCCTCCACTTT.

On this clonotype itself: A junction boundary mismatches the germline segment, possibly from a read error. The gene calls are TRBV10-1 and TRBJ2-7; 7 bases line up with TRBD1. The CDR3 consists of 16 residues. Germline V gene lookup returns CDR1 WNHNN and CDR2 SYGVQD (reference sequence). CDR3: CATRGMGAALHYGQYF. The DNA of the CDR3 is TGCGCCACCAGGGGGATGGGGGCGGCCCTACACTACGGGCAGTACTTC.

The J gene is TRBJ2-6, the V gene TRBV3-1, with 7 nucleotides matching TRBD1. V lost 0 bases and J lost 4; bases outside the gene matches: 9. Germline V gene sequence: CDR1 LGHDT, CDR2 YNNKEL (reference sequence). The CDR3 is 18 residues long. Written as DNA, the CDR3 is TGTGCCAGCAGCCAAGATTACTTGACAGGGTTCGGGGCCAACGTCCTGACTTTC. As protein: CASSQDYLTGFGANVLTF. The complete variable domain, with remaining parts taken from reference TRBV3-1 and TRBJ2-6, reads DTAVSQTPKYLVTQMGNDKSIKCEQNLGHDTMYWYKQDSKKFLKIMFSYNNKELIINETVPNRFSPKSPDKAHLNLHINSLELGDSAVYFCASSQDYLTGFGANVLTFGAGSRLTVL.

The chain recombines TRBV24-1 with TRBJ2-3; D gene ambiguous. CDR3 length: 13 residues. The germline V gene encodes CDR1 KGHDR and CDR2 SFDVKD. Deletions cut 3 bases from V and 2 bases from J, with 5 bases between. CDR3: CATSDLFTDTQYF. The CDR3 DNA reads TGTGCCACCAGTGATCTATTCACAGATACGCAGTATTTT.

This clonotype was observed a handful of times. The V gene is TRBV29-1, the J gene TRBJ1-1; 7 bases align to TRBD1. Germline V gene sequence: CDR1 SQVTM, CDR2 ANQGSEA. V shed 7 bases, J shed 1 base, and the junction held 12 bases outside the gene matches. The CDR3 is 15 amino acids. The CDR3 DNA follows: TGCAGCGCCCTCAGGGGGGCAGGGCGGAACACTGAAGCTTTCTTT. Amino acids: CSALRGAGRNTEAFF.

This clonotype turned up a few times. The chain uses TRBV10-3 and TRBJ2-7; 10 nucleotides match TRBD1. CDR1 and CDR2 from the germline V gene are ENHRY and SYGVKD. V dropped 3 bases and J dropped 2; count of bases not matched to a gene: 7. The CDR3 has 16 residues. CDR3 sequence (DNA): TGTGCCATCAGTGAAGGACAGGGGGTTCCCCCCTACGAGCAGTACTTC. It specifies CAISEGQGVPPYEQYF.

The rearrangement joins TRBV20-1 to TRBJ2-5; tentatively, D is TRBD2 (6 bases). The DNA end favors TRBJ2-7, so the J call may be wrong. This CDR3 is built from 12 residues. Germline assignment: CDR1 DFQATT and CDR2 SNEGSKA (reference sequence). CDR3 coding DNA: TGCAGTGCTACGGGACTTCAGTACGAGCAGTACTTC. Translation: CSATGLQYEQYF.

This clonotype was detected only a few times. This sequence joins TRBV28 and TRBJ2-4; TRBD1 agrees at 7 bases. Unmatched junction bases numbered 3, after V lost 10 bases and J lost 3 bases. The germline V gene has CDR1 MDHEN and CDR2 SYDVKM. CDR3 length: 12 amino acids. The CDR3 loop is CATGQVKNIQYF. Written as DNA, the CDR3 is TGTGCCACCGGACAGGTCAAAAACATTCAGTACTTC.

This clonotype was seen only a few times. V usage is TRBV6-1 and J usage is TRBJ2-6; 8 nucleotides match TRBD1. Germline values: CDR1 MNHNS, CDR2 SASEGT. With V trimmed by 2 bases and J by 4 bases, 10 bases remained unmatched. CDR3 size: 18 residues. The CDR3 DNA sequence: TGTGCCAGCAGTGAAAGGACAGGGCGAGGAAAAGGGGCCAACGTCCTGACTTTC. This codes for CASSERTGRGKGANVLTF.